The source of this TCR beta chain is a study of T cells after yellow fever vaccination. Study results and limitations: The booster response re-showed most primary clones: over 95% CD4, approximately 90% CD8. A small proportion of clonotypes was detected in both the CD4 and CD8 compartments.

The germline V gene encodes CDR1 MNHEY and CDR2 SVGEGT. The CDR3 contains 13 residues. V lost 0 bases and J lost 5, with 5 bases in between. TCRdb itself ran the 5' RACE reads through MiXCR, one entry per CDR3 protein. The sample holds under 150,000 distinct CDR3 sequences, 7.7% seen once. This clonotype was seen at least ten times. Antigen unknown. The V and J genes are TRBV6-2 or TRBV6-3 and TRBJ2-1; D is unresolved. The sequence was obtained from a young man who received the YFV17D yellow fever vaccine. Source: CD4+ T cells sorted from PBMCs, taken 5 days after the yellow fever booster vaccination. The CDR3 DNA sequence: TGTGCCAGCAGTTACTCCCGAAACAATGAGCAGTTCTTC. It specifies CASSYSRNNEQFF.